This is a list of T cell receptor beta chains from one sample in a study of cytomegalovirus exposure and HLA in healthy donors. Assay used: immunoSEQ multiplex PCR; TCRdb lists only in-frame clones, some missing. The top ten hold under 0.75% of the sample, which has 150,000 to 200,000 clones, around three quarters seen once. The sequencing sample was made of PBMCs. The receptors here all came from a woman aged 35 to 49 in good health and CMV-seronegative. Each CDR3 is given with its conserved first and last residue. A D gene is named only where the DNA matches it firmly. Clone size is shown for a subset of rows, as once, few, many or a class of expanded clone.

D gene	clone size	V gene	J gene	CDR3 protein	CDR3 DNA
TRBD2	few	TRBV4-1	TRBJ2-1	CASSQDRAGAQQGEQFF	TGCGCCAGCAGCCAAGATAGGGCGGGAGCCCAGCAGGGTGAGCAGTTCTTC
TRBD2	NA	TRBV13	TRBJ2-3	CASSRGLAGGDTQYF	TGTGCCAGCAGCCGTGGACTAGCGGGGGGGGATACGCAGTATTTT
NA	NA	TRBV28	TRBJ1-1	CASTVEDTEAFF	TGTGCCAGCACCGTAGAGGACACTGAAGCTTTCTTT
TRBD2	NA	TRBV7-8	TRBJ2-3	CASSSPSGRTDTQYF	TGTGCCAGCAGCTCGCCTAGCGGGAGGACAGATACGCAGTATTTT
NA	NA	TRBV2	TRBJ1-1	CASRKEDFGNTEAFF	TGTGCCAGCAGAAAGGAGGACTTCGGAAACACTGAAGCTTTCTTT
TRBD1	NA	TRBV6-1	TRBJ2-7	CASSHRDRGTYEQYF	TGTGCCAGCAGCCACCGGGACAGGGGGACCTACGAGCAGTACTTC
TRBD1	NA	TRBV4-2	TRBJ1-5	CASSQDRDSERPQHF	TGTGCCAGCAGCCAAGACAGGGACAGTGAAAGGCCCCAGCATTTT
NA	few	TRBV7-9	TRBJ1-5	CASSLLSNQPQHF	TGTGCCAGCAGCTTACTTAGCAATCAGCCCCAGCATTTT
NA	NA	TRBV2	TRBJ2-7	CASSPVTYEQYF	TGTGCCAGCAGTCCGGTTACCTACGAGCAGTACTTC
NA	NA	TRBV9	TRBJ1-1	CASSARQNTEAFF	TGTGCCAGCAGCGCTAGGCAGAACACTGAAGCTTTCTTT
NA	NA	TRBV12-5	TRBJ2-2	CASGLGQGQANTGELFF	TGTGCTAGTGGTTTGGGGCAGGGGCAGGCGAACACCGGGGAGCTGTTTTTT
TRBD1	few	TRBV6-5	TRBJ2-7	CASGTGTGAYEQYF	TGTGCCAGCGGAACCGGGACAGGGGCCTACGAGCAGTACTTC
TRBD1	NA	TRBV28	TRBJ2-5	CASRPLGGGDQETQYF	TGTGCCAGCAGACCGTTAGGGGGCGGTGATCAAGAGACCCAGTACTTC
TRBD2	few	TRBV6-1	TRBJ2-1	CASRETSGLVNEQFF	TGTGCCAGCAGGGAGACTAGCGGGTTGGTCAATGAGCAGTTCTTC
NA	NA	TRBV4-2	TRBJ1-2	CASSQEGRDYYGYTF	TGTGCCAGCAGCCAAGAGGGGAGGGATTACTATGGCTACACCTTC
NA	NA	TRBV5-8	TRBJ2-7	CASSFGGEQYF	TGTGCCAGCAGCTTTGGGGGCGAGCAGTACTTC
NA	NA	TRBV28	TRBJ1-3	CASRLGQSFSGNTIYF	TGTGCCAGCAGACTAGGACAGTCCTTCTCTGGAAACACCATATATTTT
NA	few	TRBV6-5	TRBJ1-4	CASSTHSTNEKLFF	TGTGCCAGCAGTACCCACTCAACTAATGAAAAACTGTTTTTT
NA	NA	TRBV4-1	TRBJ1-3	CASSQDPIQGRGNTIYF	TGCGCCAGCAGCCAAGACCCGATCCAGGGGCGTGGAAACACCATATATTTT
NA	NA	TRBV10-3	TRBJ1-2	CAISESRAGLYGYTF	TGTGCCATCAGTGAGTCGAGGGCGGGGCTCTATGGCTACACCTTC
TRBD1	once	TRBV7-7	TRBJ2-1	CASSPGGQVGGEQFF	TGTGCTAGCAGCCCTGGGGGACAGGTTGGTGGTGAGCAGTTCTTC
NA	NA	TRBV5-1	TRBJ1-2	CASSSRDYYGYTF	TGCGCCAGCAGTAGCAGGGATTACTATGGCTACACCTTC
NA	NA	TRBV19	TRBJ1-5	CASSIGRGAGLNQPQHF	TGTGCCAGTAGTATCGGACGTGGGGCAGGTCTCAATCAGCCCCAGCATTTT
TRBD1	once	TRBV19	TRBJ1-1	CASSWGQVMNTEAFF	TGTGCCAGTAGCTGGGGACAGGTCATGAACACTGAAGCTTTCTTT
NA	NA	TRBV6-5	TRBJ1-1	CASSYIDKMNTEAFF	TGTGCCAGCAGTTACATCGACAAAATGAACACTGAAGCTTTCTTT
NA	NA	TRBV19	TRBJ1-5	CASRRLEGNQPQHF	TGTGCCAGTAGGCGATTAGAAGGCAATCAGCCCCAGCATTTT
TRBD1	once	TRBV7-3	TRBJ2-7	CASSLAQGGEQYF	TGTGCCAGCAGCTTAGCACAGGGGGGCGAGCAGTACTTC
TRBD2	NA	TRBV7-7	TRBJ2-2	CATGTSVTGELFF	TGTGCTACCGGGACTAGCGTCACCGGGGAGCTGTTTTTT
NA	NA	TRBV11-1	TRBJ1-1	CASSLGVTEAFF	TGTGCCAGCAGCTTAGGAGTCACTGAAGCTTTCTTT
TRBD1	NA	TRBV6-6	TRBJ1-3	CASSYKGQGSGNTIYF	TGTGCCAGCAGTTACAAAGGACAGGGGTCTGGAAACACCATATATTTT
NA	once	TRBV5-5	TRBJ1-1	CASILGRGVFTEAFF	TGTGCCAGCATCCTCGGAAGGGGCGTATTCACTGAAGCTTTCTTT
NA	NA	TRBV6-5	TRBJ2-7	CASSAGTYEQYF	TGTGCCAGCTCGGCGGGGACCTACGAGCAGTACTTC
NA	NA	TRBV7-2	TRBJ1-5	CASSLSFARSNQPQHF	TGTGCCAGCAGCTTATCGTTTGCTCGGAGCAATCAGCCCCAGCATTTT
NA	few	TRBV5-6	TRBJ2-1	CASSFVRGARNEQFF	TGTGCCAGCAGCTTTGTCCGGGGGGCGCGGAATGAGCAGTTCTTC
NA	NA	TRBV27	TRBJ1-1	CASSSVSRNTEAFF	TGTGCCAGCAGTTCCGTTAGTCGGAACACTGAAGCTTTCTTT
NA	NA	TRBV7-9	TRBJ1-5	CASSLSQGGSNQPQHF	TGTGCCAGCAGCTTATCGCAAGGGGGTTCCAATCAGCCCCAGCATTTT
NA	once	TRBV28	TRBJ2-7	CASMVWTGTYEQYF	TGTGCCAGCATGGTCTGGACGGGGACCTACGAGCAGTACTTC
NA	once	TRBV21-1	TRBJ1-2	CASSKGQGRNYGYTF	TGTGCCAGCAGCAAGGGACAGGGTAGAAACTATGGCTACACCTTC
NA	NA	TRBV27	TRBJ2-5	CASSLFRGETQYF	TGTGCCAGCAGTTTATTTCGGGGAGAGACCCAGTACTTC
TRBD1	NA	TRBV5-4	TRBJ2-5	CASSSPDRAVQETQYF	TGTGCCAGCAGCTCGCCGGACAGGGCCGTACAAGAGACCCAGTACTTC
NA	NA	TRBV27	TRBJ1-5	CASSFRERNQPQHF	TGTGCCAGCAGTTTCAGGGAACGCAATCAGCCCCAGCATTTT
TRBD1	NA	TRBV5-5	TRBJ1-5	CASKPGQGKGNQPQHF	TGTGCCAGCAAGCCGGGACAGGGGAAAGGCAATCAGCCCCAGCATTTT
TRBD2	NA	TRBV5-4	TRBJ2-7	CASSFGLAGVKSPYEQYF	TGTGCCAGCAGCTTTGGACTAGCGGGAGTTAAATCCCCCTACGAGCAGTACTTC
TRBD2	NA	TRBV29-1	TRBJ2-1	CSVGSGSSYNEQFF	TGCAGCGTTGGGAGCGGGAGCTCCTACAATGAGCAGTTCTTC
TRBD1	NA	TRBV5-6	TRBJ2-6	CASSLGTGGPRANVLTF	TGTGCCAGCAGCTTGGGGACAGGGGGCCCCCGGGCCAACGTCCTGACTTTC
NA	NA	TRBV6-1	TRBJ1-5	CASRQDRAENQPQHF	TGTGCCAGCAGACAGGACCGAGCAGAAAATCAGCCCCAGCATTTT
NA	NA	TRBV5-4	TRBJ1-4	CASSPGGLLRATNEKLFF	NA
NA	NA	TRBV18	TRBJ2-3	CASSPRQTDTQYF	TGTGCCAGCTCACCACGCCAGACAGATACGCAGTATTTT
TRBD1	NA	TRBV5-6	TRBJ1-2	CASSLDGQGGYTF	TGTGCCAGCAGCTTGGACGGACAGGGTGGCTACACCTTC
TRBD2	NA	TRBV7-9	TRBJ2-7	CSSSLGSLAGAHYEQYF	TGTTCCAGCAGCTTAGGATCCCTAGCGGGGGCTCATTACGAGCAGTACTTC
TRBD1	NA	TRBV5-1	TRBJ2-1	CASSFRQGVDNEQFF	TGCGCCAGCAGCTTTAGACAGGGCGTGGACAATGAGCAGTTCTTC
TRBD1	once	TRBV7-9	TRBJ1-2	CASSLAGQGNYGYTF	TGTGCCAGCAGCTTAGCCGGACAGGGTAACTATGGCTACACCTTC
TRBD2	NA	TRBV6-4	TRBJ2-3	CASSGEAGGTDTQYF	TGTGCCAGCAGTGGGGAAGCGGGGGGCACAGATACGCAGTATTTT
NA	NA	TRBV2	TRBJ1-5	CAGHTGASNQPQHF	TGTGCCGGCCACACAGGAGCTAGCAATCAGCCCCAGCATTTT
TRBD1	few	TRBV6-4	TRBJ2-7	CASSVAGTGSYEQYF	TGTGCCAGCTCGGTGGCCGGGACAGGCAGTTACGAGCAGTACTTC